These T cell receptor beta chains were read from a single sample in a study of regulatory T cells in long-lasting Graves disease. TCRdb analysed the multiplex PCR reads with MiXCR anew, one entry per CDR3 protein. Among around 470,000 distinct CDR3 sequences listed, 14% were seen once. The sample was also linked to a second study, of T cells in Graves' hyperthyroidism and ophthalmopathy.

Source: peripheral blood mononuclear cells (PBMCs), taken at new diagnosis, from a patient treated with antithyroid drugs. The receptor source for this set is a woman aged 45-59 years with Graves disease. The CDR3 runs from the conserved cysteine through the conserved F or W. D genes are given only for firm matches. Size is stated for part of the rows, as once, few or many counts, or as a class when the clone is expanded.

len,abundance,j_gene,v_gene,d_gene,CDR3nt,CDR3aa
14,many,TRBJ2-1,TRBV18,TRBD2,TGTGCCAGCTCACGGTGGGAGGGCCGAAATGAGCAGTTCTTC,CASSRWEGRNEQFF
15,many,TRBJ2-7,TRBV28,TRBD2,TGTGCCAGCAGTCCCCCTCCGGGACTAGCGGGAGAGCAGTACTTC,CASSPPPGLAGEQYF
14,many,TRBJ2-3,TRBV5-6,NA,TGTGCCAGCAACCCGACAAGAGGCACAGATACGCAGTATTTT,CASNPTRGTDTQYF
14,many,TRBJ1-1,TRBV7-9,NA,TGTGCCAGCAGCTTAAGGGATCGGTGGTCAGAAGCTTTCTTT,CASSLRDRWSEAFF
13,few,TRBJ2-1,TRBV20-1,TRBD2,TGCAGTGCTCTACGGGGGGTATACAATGAGCAGTTCTTC,CSALRGVYNEQFF
19,NA,TRBJ2-1,TRBV3-1,TRBD1,TGTGCCAGCAGCCCCCCGTGGAGATCCGGGACAGGGGCATACAATGAGCAGTTCTTC,CASSPPWRSGTGAYNEQFF
14,many,TRBJ1-6,TRBV25-1,NA,TGTGCCAGCAGTGATAGTGGGAAGATTTCACCCCTCCACTTT,CASSDSGKISPLHF
17,NA,TRBJ1-5,TRBV20-1,TRBD1,TGCAGTGCTAGTAGTACAGGGGGGGGATGGGGCAATCAGCCCCAGCATTTT,CSASSTGGGWGNQPQHF
16,NA,TRBJ2-4,TRBV7-2,TRBD2,TGTGCCAGCAGCTTGTATGGGACTAGCGTGCAAAACATTCAGTACTTC,CASSLYGTSVQNIQYF
15,many,TRBJ1-1,TRBV18,TRBD1,TGTGCCACCGCAACAGGGGGCGCAGGGGGCACTGAAGCTTTCTTT,CATATGGAGGTEAFF
14,NA,TRBJ2-3,TRBV7-2,NA,TGTGCCAGCAGCCCTGGGGGTGCGGGAGATACGCAGTATTTT,CASSPGGAGDTQYF
15,many,TRBJ2-7,TRBV11-2,TRBD1,TGTGCCAGCATCTTATCTGGACAGGGAGGCGACGAGCAGTACTTC,CASILSGQGGDEQYF
16,many,TRBJ1-5,TRBV2,NA,TGTGCCAGCAGTGAAGGACAGCCCAGGGGCAATCAGCCCCAGCATTTT,CASSEGQPRGNQPQHF
15,many,TRBJ2-3,TRBV12-3/TRBV12-4,NA,TGTGCCAGCAGTTTAAGGCTAGCGAACACAGATACGCAGTATTTT,CASSLRLANTDTQYF